This T cell receptor beta chain was obtained from a study of T cells in Graves' hyperthyroidism and ophthalmopathy. The CDR3 regions of TCR beta were amplified from RNA transcripts. HTBI primers were used for first-round RT-PCR of the TCR CDR3. TCRdb re-derived calls from the multiplex PCR reads in MiXCR, one entry per CDR3 protein. The sample lists about 520,000 distinct CDR3 sequences; 20% to 25% were seen once. Germline CDR1 and CDR2: MDHEN and SYDVKM. Trimming took 3 bases from V and 3 from J, leaving 12 bases between them. This CDR3 comprises 14 residues. This clonotype was counted at least ten times.

The sequence was obtained from a young man with Graves' hyperthyroidism. V is TRBV28 and J is TRBJ2-7; tentatively, D is TRBD1 (6 bases). The specimen was blood. CDR3 in DNA: TGTGCCAGCAGTTTGACAGGAAACGACTACGAGCAGTACTTC. It codes for CASSLTGNDYEQYF.